These 21 T cell receptor beta chains share one sample of origin, sequenced in a study of Graves' ophthalmopathy and Graves' hyperthyroidism. Investigators amplified TCR beta CDR3 regions from RNA transcripts. The first round was an RT-PCR with HTBI primers, and the second round was a multiplex PCR. TCRdb re-analysed the multiplex PCR reads in MiXCR, keeping a single row per CDR3 protein. Of 200,000 to 250,000 distinct CDR3 sequences in the sample, around a fifth were seen once. Sequencing input: peripheral blood. Receptors were obtained from a woman aged 50 to 60 with Graves' ophthalmopathy.

This clonotype was detected ten times or more. The V gene is TRBV20-1, the J gene TRBJ1-1; D unresolved. Looked up from germline, CDR1 is DFQATT and CDR2 is SNEGSKA (reference sequence). The V end lost 0 bases, the J end lost 3 bases, and 11 bases lay between the germline ends. This CDR3 comprises 14 residues. CDR3 in amino acids: CSARDSRWDTEAFF. CDR3 nucleotide sequence: TGCAGTGCTAGAGACTCGAGGTGGGACACTGAAGCTTTCTTT.

This clonotype was picked up many times. The V gene is TRBV20-1, the J gene TRBJ1-1; a weak D match, TRBD1 (6 bases). The CDR3 runs to 12 residues. The ends were cut back, 6 bases at V and 7 bases at J, with 15 bases in the middle. Per the germline V gene, CDR1 is DFQATT and CDR2 is SNEGSKA (reference sequence). The CDR3 is CSARGGIGEAFF. For the CDR3, the DNA is TGCAGTGCCCGAGGGGGGATCGGTGAAGCTTTCTTT.

This clonotype has a count of ten or more. The V gene is TRBV28, the J gene TRBJ2-7; 7 positions agree with TRBD2. V trimming: 3 bases; J trimming: 4 bases; junction bases outside the gene matches: 9. The CDR3 sequence is 15 residues long. The germline gives CDR1 MDHEN, CDR2 SYDVKM. CDR3 residues: CASSFMGEGLYEQYF. The CDR3 DNA is TGTGCCAGCAGTTTCATGGGGGAGGGCCTATACGAGCAGTACTTC.

At least ten counts were recorded for this clonotype. The chain carries TRBV19 and TRBJ1-1; D unresolved. Germline V gene sequence: CDR1 LNHDA, CDR2 SQIVND (reference sequence). Trimming took 5 bases from V and 1 from J, leaving 5 bases between them. This CDR3 has 12 residues. Written as DNA, the CDR3 is TGTGCCAGTAGTCCACAGAACACTGAAGCTTTCTTT. Protein: CASSPQNTEAFF.

The chain carries TRBV6-5 and TRBJ2-5, with D possibly matching TRBD2 (6 bases). This CDR3 has 17 amino acids. The germline V gene has CDR1 MNHEY and CDR2 SVGAGI. V was pared by 2 bases and J by 5 bases, with 21 bases between. DNA of the CDR3: TGTGCCAGCAGTTACGCCTATGGGGGAGGTGGTGTGGAGACCCAGTACTTC. Its translation is CASSYAYGGGGVETQYF.

This clonotype was observed many times. The chain recombines TRBV20-1 with TRBJ1-2, with 7 positions matching TRBD1. After removal of 2 bases from V and 6 bases from J, the junction contained 6 bases not matched to a gene. The germline gives CDR1 DFQATT, CDR2 SNEGSKA (reference sequence). The CDR3 is 13 amino acids. The CDR3 region is CSARSQGWDGYTF. DNA for the CDR3: TGCAGTGCTAGATCACAGGGGTGGGATGGCTACACCTTC.

This clonotype was found many times. The chain combines TRBV7-3 with TRBJ2-2; D gene unclear. V was shortened by 3 bases and J by 5 bases, with 7 bases between the two germline ends. Germline-derived CDR1 and CDR2 are SGHTA and FQGTGA. This CDR3 is built from 13 residues. The CDR3 sequence: CASSFPATGELFF. The CDR3 DNA is TGTGCCAGCAGCTTCCCGGCGACCGGGGAGCTGTTTTTT.

The chain uses TRBV6-2 or TRBV6-3 and TRBJ1-1; D is uncertain. Germline V gives CDR1 MNHEY, CDR2 SVGEGT. Trimming took 2 bases from V and 7 from J, leaving 14 bases between them. The CDR3 length is 14 residues. The CDR3 here is CASSYDARLGEAFF. CDR3 DNA sequence: TGTGCCAGCAGTTACGACGCCCGTTTGGGTGAAGCTTTCTTT.

This clonotype appeared a few times. This chain connects TRBV13 to TRBJ2-6; a weak D match, TRBD1 (6 bases). Germline V CDR1 and CDR2: PRHDT, FYEKMQ (reference sequence). Trimming pared 2 bases from V and 6 bases from J, leaving 11 bases between. This CDR3 has 15 residues. The CDR3 loop is CASSLMSGAANVLTF. The CDR3, as DNA: TGTGCCAGCAGCTTAATGTCAGGGGCGGCCAACGTCCTGACTTTC.

This clonotype was seen many times. The gene calls are TRBV30 and TRBJ2-7, with unresolved D. Looked up from germline, CDR1 is GTSNPN and CDR2 is SVGIG (reference sequence). Trimming took 0 bases from V and 4 from J, leaving 4 bases between them. CDR3 size: 11 residues. In DNA form, the CDR3 reads TGTGCCTGGAGTGTAATGTACGAGCAGTACTTC. Translation gives CAWSVMYEQYF.

As concerns this clonotype: The junction departs from germline at one end; a sequencing error may be responsible. The chain is built from TRBV12-3 or TRBV12-4 and TRBJ1-5; perhaps TRBD1 as D (5 bases). The CDR3 totals 14 residues. CDR3 sequence (DNA): TGTGCCAGCAGCCTGATAGGGCTGGGGCAGCCCCAGCTTTTT. Its protein product is CASSLIGLGQPQLF.

This clonotype appeared many times. V is TRBV20-1 and J is TRBJ2-5, with D uncertain. Germline loops: CDR1 DFQATT, CDR2 SNEGSKA (reference sequence). V lost 3 bases to trimming and J lost 0 bases, with 8 bases between them. The CDR3 runs 13 residues. CDR3 residues: CSAREPNQETQYF. The CDR3 DNA follows: TGCAGTGCTAGGGAACCGAACCAAGAGACCCAGTACTTC.

In its sample, this clonotype was seen a few times. The V call is TRBV5-1, the J call TRBJ1-1, with 11 bases fitting TRBD1. Germline trimming cut 4 bases from V and 4 bases from J; bases unmatched to any gene: 6. Germline V CDR1 and CDR2: SGHRS, YFSETQ. CDR3 size: 15 residues. The CDR3 DNA follows: TGCGCCAGCAGCCCCGGGACAGGGGGGGGCACTGAAGCTTTCTTT. Residues: CASSPGTGGGTEAFF.

This clonotype has a count of ten or more. V and J are TRBV7-2 and TRBJ2-7; 12 nucleotides match TRBD1. Germline V CDR1 and CDR2: SGHTA, FQGNSA. V was clipped by 5 bases and J by 6 bases; unmatched bases: 11. The CDR3 loop spans 16 amino acids. CDR3 bases: TGTGCCAGCAGCCGCCAGAGGGGACAGGGGGCGGGCGAGCAGTACTTC. Residues: CASSRQRGQGAGEQYF.

This clonotype has more than one count but fewer than ten. The V gene is TRBV3-1, the J gene TRBJ2-7; TRBD1 agrees at 9 bases. The CDR3 is 14 residues long. After removal of 6 bases from V and 9 bases from J, the junction contained 12 bases not matched to a gene. Germline CDR1 reads LGHDT; CDR2 reads YNNKEL (reference sequence). CDR3 amino acids: CASRLSGQGHLQYF. CDR3 coding DNA: TGTGCCAGCAGGCTGTCGGGACAGGGCCATCTGCAGTACTTC.

This clonotype was detected many times. V is TRBV12-3 or TRBV12-4 and J is TRBJ1-5, with TRBD1 as a possible D gene (5 bases). V dropped 6 bases and J dropped 7 bases, with 10 bases sitting between them. There are 12 residues in the CDR3. The CDR3 bases are TGTGCCAGCAGCCTCGGGGGACAGCCCCAGCATTTT. This sequence encodes CASSLGGQPQHF.

This clonotype was counted at least ten times. The CDR3, as DNA: TGTGCCTGGAGTGTAAGGGGCCCGAACACTGAAGCTTTCTTT. This codes for CAWSVRGPNTEAFF. V usage is TRBV30 and J usage is TRBJ1-1; D is perhaps TRBD1 (5 bases). CDR1 and CDR2 from the germline V gene are GTSNPN and SVGIG (reference sequence). The V and J ends lost 0 bases and 1 base respectively, with 9 bases between them. This CDR3 is 14 amino acids long.

This clonotype showed up just a few times. The rearrangement joins TRBV7-3 to TRBJ2-2; no clear D gene. Trimming took 2 bases from V and 2 from J, leaving 12 bases between them. This CDR3 is 16 amino acids long. The germline CDR1 and CDR2 sequences are SGHTA and FQGTGA. The DNA for the CDR3 is TGTGCCAGCAGCTTATCTACCTCGGTTAACACCGGGGAGCTGTTTTTT. Its translation: CASSLSTSVNTGELFF.

This clonotype came up many times. This sequence joins TRBV29-1 and TRBJ2-7; perhaps TRBD1 as D (6 bases). The length of the CDR3 is 14 residues. V gave up 3 bases and J gave up 0 bases, with 12 bases separating them. Germline V gives CDR1 SQVTM, CDR2 ANQGSEA. CDR3 sequence reads: CSVEGDTLSYEQYF. DNA for the CDR3: TGCAGCGTTGAGGGGGACACCCTCTCCTACGAGCAGTACTTC.

The gene calls are TRBV6-5 and TRBJ2-7, with a weak D call TRBD1 (5 bases). In germline, CDR1 is MNHEY, CDR2 SVGAGI. The CDR3 loop spans 14 amino acids. The V end lost 0 bases, the J end lost 13 bases, and 19 bases lay between the germline ends. Here the CDR3 reads CASSYSTSTKDNYF. The CDR3 DNA follows: TGTGCCAGCAGTTACTCGACCTCTACTAAGGACAACTACTTC.

The table lists this clonotype with many counts. The CDR3 DNA reads as TGCGCCAGCAGCTTGGAGTGGCCCCCCGAGCAGTTCTTC. The encoded protein is CASSLEWPPEQFF. The rearrangement uses TRBV5-1 and TRBJ2-1; D is unclear. This CDR3 is 13 amino acids long. The V gene lost 0 bases and the J gene lost 10 bases, with 11 bases spanning the gap. CDR1 is SGHRS and CDR2 is YFSETQ in the germline V gene.